The clone carrying this T cell receptor (beta chain) was observed once. The entry originates in a study of blood T cell repertoires in COVID-19. The J segment lost 5 bases and the V segment lost 0 bases, leaving 5 bases of the junction unmatched. From germline, CDR1 is MNHEY and CDR2 SVGAGI. CDR3 length: 16 residues. In the study's own analysis: Amplification of reference gene primers provided the estimated nucleated cell counts. The protocol was immunoSEQ multiplex PCR, while the TCRdb copy is restricted to in-frame clones and leaves out a portion. The DNA gave D and trimming, while V, J and clone size come from that table. In the table there are around 140,000 clones, roughly 90% of which are singletons.

This TCR was sampled from a man aged 50 to 60 with active or convalescent COVID-19. V gene TRBV6-5 combines with J gene TRBJ2-2, with 8 bases lining up with TRBD1. Sequenced material: peripheral blood. CDR3 in DNA: TGTGCCAGCAGTTACTCGAACAGGGGGTTTACCGGGGAGCTGTTTTTT. Translation: CASSYSNRGFTGELFF.